The clone carrying this T cell receptor beta chain has more than one count but fewer than ten. Antigen specificity is unknown. The gene names given are mouse names. The CDR3 end falls 4 residues outside the read, so it is completed with the germline J gene. Other DNA sequences in the sample encode the same CDR3. The entry originates in a study of CD8+ T cells in alopecia areata. The study sorted pooled cutaneous lymph node cells by CD4, CD8alpha, NKG2D, NKG2ACE and other markers. Trimming at V came to 5 bases and at J to 0 bases, leaving 2 bases not matched to a gene. The germline V gene encodes CDR1 NNHNN and CDR2 SYGAGS (reference sequence). This CDR3 is built from 14 residues. Broader study findings: Scalp sequencing also captures normal skin's resident alphabeta T cells.

Sequencing templates came from extracted RNA that was reverse transcribed into cDNA. The method was immunoSEQ multiplex PCR; TCRdb's version includes in-frame clones alone and lacks a portion of them. The repertoire yields around 300,000 clones, none seen only once; the top ten contain about 1.1%. This receptor was taken from a C3H/HeJ mouse with alopecia areata. Strain MHC haplotype: H2-k. Sequenced material: CD4+ T cells sorted from a lymph node. The chain links TRBV13-2 to TRBJ1-2; TRBD1 matches at 9 bases. CDR3 DNA (partial): TGTGCCAGCGGGGGACAGGGCGCAAACTCC. This codes for CASGGQGANS. The CDR3 in full is CASGGQGANSDYTF.